This entry features one T cell receptor (beta chain) sequence. This sample is drawn from a study of shared clonotypes between healthy human individuals. The overall study: Donors, aged 18 to 49, were a couple of women and three men.

The V and J ends lost 4 bases and 10 bases respectively, with 17 bases between them. Germline loops: CDR1 SNHLY, CDR2 FYNNEI. The CDR3 covers 14 residues. Sequencing was performed with immunoSEQ multiplex PCR; in TCRdb, only in-frame clones are kept and a portion is missing. The profile shows millions of clones, over 85% of them singletons. The donors were adults (healthy and HIV-negative) with no recent acute infections or vaccinations. This receptor was obtained from a man in his late teens or twenties in good health. The chain joins TRBV2 to TRBJ2-1; maybe TRBD1 (5 bases). Source material: naive CD4+ T cells sorted from blood. The sample's subset: CD45RA+ positively selected. CDR3 bases: TGTGCCAGCAGTGTAGGTATGGGGCCAGCGGAGCAGTTCTTC. Protein product: CASSVGMGPAEQFF.